The TCR beta chain described here comes from a study of T cells in Graves' hyperthyroidism and ophthalmopathy. About the research overall: Peripheral blood was collected at initial diagnosis, before any treatment.

Clinical symptoms, serum thyroxine, TRAb, thyroid ultrasound and orbital computed tomography established diagnosis. Per the germline V gene, CDR1 is MNHNY and CDR2 is SVGAGI (reference sequence). Trimming stripped 2 bases from V and 7 bases from J, with 12 bases between. CDR3 length equals 14 residues. The CDR3 regions of TCR beta were amplified from RNA transcripts. Researchers ran a first-round RT-PCR on the TCR CDR3 using the HTBI primer set. TCRdb itself ran the multiplex PCR reads through MiXCR, one entry per CDR3 protein. Counted here are 360,000 or so distinct CDR3 sequences, nearly 15% occurring once; the ten biggest clones make up 15% to 20%. This clonotype showed up many times.

The clonotype comes from a woman aged 60 to 75 with Graves' ophthalmopathy. Sequencing was carried out using blood. This chain connects TRBV6-6 to TRBJ2-1; D might be TRBD1 or TRBD2, each matching 5 bases. The CDR3 nucleotides are TGTGCCAGCAGTTACATGGGACGGAAAAATGAGCAGTTCTTC. It is translated as CASSYMGRKNEQFF.